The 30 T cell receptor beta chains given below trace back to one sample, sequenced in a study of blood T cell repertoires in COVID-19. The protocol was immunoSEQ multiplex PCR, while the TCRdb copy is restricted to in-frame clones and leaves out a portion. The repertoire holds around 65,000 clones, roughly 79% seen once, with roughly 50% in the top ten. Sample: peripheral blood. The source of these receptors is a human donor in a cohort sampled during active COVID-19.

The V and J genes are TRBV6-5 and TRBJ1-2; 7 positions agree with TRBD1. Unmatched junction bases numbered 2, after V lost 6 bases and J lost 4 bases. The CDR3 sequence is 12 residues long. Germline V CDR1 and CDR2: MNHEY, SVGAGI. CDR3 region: CASRGTVYGYTF. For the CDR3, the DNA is TGTGCCAGCAGGGGGACAGTCTATGGCTACACCTTC.

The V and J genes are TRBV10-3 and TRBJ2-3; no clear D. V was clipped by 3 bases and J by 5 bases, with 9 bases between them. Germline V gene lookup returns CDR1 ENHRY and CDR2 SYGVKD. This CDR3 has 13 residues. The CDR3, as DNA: TGTGCCATCAGTGACAGGTCTGGAGATACGCAGTATTTT. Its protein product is CAISDRSGDTQYF.

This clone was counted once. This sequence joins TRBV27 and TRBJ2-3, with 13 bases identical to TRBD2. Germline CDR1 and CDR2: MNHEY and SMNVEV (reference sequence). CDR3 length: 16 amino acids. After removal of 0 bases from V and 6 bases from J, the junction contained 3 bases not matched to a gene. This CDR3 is CASSLSRTSGSDTQYF. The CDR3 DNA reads TGTGCCAGCAGTTTATCGAGGACTAGCGGGAGCGATACGCAGTATTTT.

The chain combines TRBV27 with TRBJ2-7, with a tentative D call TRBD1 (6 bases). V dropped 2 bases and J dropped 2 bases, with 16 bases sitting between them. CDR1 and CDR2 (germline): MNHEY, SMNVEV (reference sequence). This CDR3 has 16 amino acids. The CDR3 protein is CASSLGGGRGPYEQYF. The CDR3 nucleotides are TGTGCCAGCAGTTTAGGTGGAGGCAGGGGACCCTACGAGCAGTACTTC.

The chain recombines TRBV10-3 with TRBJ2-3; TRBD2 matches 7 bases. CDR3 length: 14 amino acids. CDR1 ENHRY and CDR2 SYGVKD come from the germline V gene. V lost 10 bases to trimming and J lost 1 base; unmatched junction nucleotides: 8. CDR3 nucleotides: TGTGCCACTTCCGGGAGCGGGGGCACAGATACGCAGTATTTT. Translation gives CATSGSGGTDTQYF.

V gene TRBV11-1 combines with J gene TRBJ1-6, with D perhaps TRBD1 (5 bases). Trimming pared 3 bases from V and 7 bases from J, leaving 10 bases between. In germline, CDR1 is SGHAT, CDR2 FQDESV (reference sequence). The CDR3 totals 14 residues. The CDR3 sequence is CASSFRGNNSPLHF. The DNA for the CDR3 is TGTGCCAGCAGCTTTAGGGGAAACAATTCACCCCTCCACTTT. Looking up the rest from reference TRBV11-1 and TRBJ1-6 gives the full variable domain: EAEVAQSPRYKITEKSQAVAFWCDPISGHATLYWYRQILGQGPELLVQFQDESVVDDSQLPKDRFSAERLKGVDSTLKIQPAELGDSAMYLCASSFRGNNSPLHFGNGTRLTVT.

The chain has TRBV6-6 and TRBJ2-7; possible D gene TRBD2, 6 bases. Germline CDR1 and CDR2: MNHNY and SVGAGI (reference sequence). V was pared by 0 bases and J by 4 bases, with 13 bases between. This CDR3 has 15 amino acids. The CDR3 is CASSYSGSAGYEQYF. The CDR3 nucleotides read TGTGCCAGCAGTTACTCAGGCTCTGCGGGATACGAGCAGTACTTC.

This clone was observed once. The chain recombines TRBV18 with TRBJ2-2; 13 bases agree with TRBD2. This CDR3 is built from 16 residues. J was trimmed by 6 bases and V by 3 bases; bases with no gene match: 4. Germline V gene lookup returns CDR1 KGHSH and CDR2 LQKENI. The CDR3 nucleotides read TGTGCCAGCTCACCTTGGACTAGCGGGAGACCCGGGGAGCTGTTTTTT. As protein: CASSPWTSGRPGELFF.

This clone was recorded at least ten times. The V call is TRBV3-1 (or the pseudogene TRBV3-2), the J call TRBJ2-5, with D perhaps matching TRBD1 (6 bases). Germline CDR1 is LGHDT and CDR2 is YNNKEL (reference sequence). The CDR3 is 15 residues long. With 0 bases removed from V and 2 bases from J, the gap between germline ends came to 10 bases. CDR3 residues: CASSQDHRVQETQYF. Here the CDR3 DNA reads TGTGCCAGCAGCCAAGATCACAGGGTACAAGAGACCCAGTACTTC.

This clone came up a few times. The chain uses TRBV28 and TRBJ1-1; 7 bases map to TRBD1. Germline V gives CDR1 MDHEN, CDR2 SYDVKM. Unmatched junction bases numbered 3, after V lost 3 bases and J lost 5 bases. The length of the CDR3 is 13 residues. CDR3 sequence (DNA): TGTGCCAGCAGTTTGTCAGGGGGGACTGAAGCTTTCTTT. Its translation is CASSLSGGTEAFF. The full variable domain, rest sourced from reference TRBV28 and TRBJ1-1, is DVKVTQSSRYLVKRTGEKVFLECVQDMDHENMFWYRQDPGLGLRLIYFSYDVKMKEKGDIPEGYSVSREKKERFSLILESASTNQTSMYLCASSLSGGTEAFFGQGTRLTVV.

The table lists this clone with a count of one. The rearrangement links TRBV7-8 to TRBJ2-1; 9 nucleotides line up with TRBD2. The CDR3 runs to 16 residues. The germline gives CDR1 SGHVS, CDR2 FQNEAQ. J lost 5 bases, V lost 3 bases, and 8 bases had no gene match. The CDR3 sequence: CASSFPPRGGDNEQFF. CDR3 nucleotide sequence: TGTGCCAGCAGCTTCCCCCCCCGCGGGGGGGACAATGAGCAGTTCTTC. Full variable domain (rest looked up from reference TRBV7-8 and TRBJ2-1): GAGVSQSPRYKVAKRGQDVALRCDPISGHVSLFWYQQALGQGPEFLTYFQNEAQLDKSGLPSDRFFAERPEGSVSTLKIQRTQQEDSAVYLCASSFPPRGGDNEQFFGPGTRLTVL.

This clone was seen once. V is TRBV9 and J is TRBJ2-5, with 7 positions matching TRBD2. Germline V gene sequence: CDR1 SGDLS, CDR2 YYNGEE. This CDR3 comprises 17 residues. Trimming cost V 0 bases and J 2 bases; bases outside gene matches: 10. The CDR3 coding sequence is TGTGCCAGCAGCGTAGACCTAGCGGAGGGCGTTCAAGAGACCCAGTACTTC. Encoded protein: CASSVDLAEGVQETQYF.

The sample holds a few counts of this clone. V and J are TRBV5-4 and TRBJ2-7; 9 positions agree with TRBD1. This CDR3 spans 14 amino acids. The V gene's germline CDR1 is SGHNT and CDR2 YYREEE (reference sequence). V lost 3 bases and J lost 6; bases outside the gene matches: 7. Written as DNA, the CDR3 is TGTGCCAGCAGCTCTAAACAGGGGGCGCGCGAGCAGTACTTC. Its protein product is CASSSKQGAREQYF.

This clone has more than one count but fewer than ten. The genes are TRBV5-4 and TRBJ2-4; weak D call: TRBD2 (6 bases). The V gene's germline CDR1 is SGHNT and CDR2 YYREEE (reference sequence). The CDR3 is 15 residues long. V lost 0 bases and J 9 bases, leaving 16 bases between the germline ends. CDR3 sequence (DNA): TGTGCCAGCAGCTTGGGACGGGGGTCGGCCGGCATTCAGTACTTC. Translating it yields CASSLGRGSAGIQYF.

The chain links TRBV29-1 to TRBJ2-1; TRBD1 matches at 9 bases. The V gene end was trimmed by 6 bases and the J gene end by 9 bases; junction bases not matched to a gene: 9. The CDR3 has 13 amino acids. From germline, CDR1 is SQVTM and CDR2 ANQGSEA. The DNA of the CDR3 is TGCAGCGTAACCCCGGGACAGGGAGGTGAGCAGTTCTTC. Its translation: CSVTPGQGGEQFF.

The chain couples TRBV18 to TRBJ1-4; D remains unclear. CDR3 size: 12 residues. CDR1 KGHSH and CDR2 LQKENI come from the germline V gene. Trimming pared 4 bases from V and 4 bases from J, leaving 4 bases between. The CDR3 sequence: CASSRSNEKLFF. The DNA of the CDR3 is TGTGCCAGCTCACGCAGTAATGAAAAACTGTTTTTT.

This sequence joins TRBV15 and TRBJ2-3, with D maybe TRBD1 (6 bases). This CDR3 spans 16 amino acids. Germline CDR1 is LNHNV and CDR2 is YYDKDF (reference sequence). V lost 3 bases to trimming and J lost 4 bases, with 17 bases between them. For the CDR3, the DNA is TGTGCCACCAGCAGGAGAGGGGGAGCGACAGCAGATACGCAGTATTTT. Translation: CATSRRGGATADTQYF.

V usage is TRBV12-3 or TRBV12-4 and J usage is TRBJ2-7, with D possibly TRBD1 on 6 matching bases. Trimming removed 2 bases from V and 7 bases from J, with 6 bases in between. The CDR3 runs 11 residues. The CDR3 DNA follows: TGTGCCAGCAGTTTACAGGGGGAGCAGTACTTC. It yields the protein CASSLQGEQYF.

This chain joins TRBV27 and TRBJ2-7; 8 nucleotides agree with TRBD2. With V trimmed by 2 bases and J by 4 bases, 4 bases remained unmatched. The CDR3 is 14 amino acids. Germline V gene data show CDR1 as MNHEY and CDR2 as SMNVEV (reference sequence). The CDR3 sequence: CASSLAGGKYEQYF. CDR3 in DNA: TGTGCCAGCAGTTTAGCGGGAGGTAAATACGAGCAGTACTTC.

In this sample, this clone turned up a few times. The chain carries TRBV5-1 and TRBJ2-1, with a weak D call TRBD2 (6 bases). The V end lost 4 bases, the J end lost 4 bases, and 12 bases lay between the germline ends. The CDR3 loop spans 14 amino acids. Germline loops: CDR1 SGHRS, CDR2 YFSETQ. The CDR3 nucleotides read TGCGCCAGCAGCACGGGACTGGTGTACAATGAGCAGTTCTTC. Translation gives CASSTGLVYNEQFF.

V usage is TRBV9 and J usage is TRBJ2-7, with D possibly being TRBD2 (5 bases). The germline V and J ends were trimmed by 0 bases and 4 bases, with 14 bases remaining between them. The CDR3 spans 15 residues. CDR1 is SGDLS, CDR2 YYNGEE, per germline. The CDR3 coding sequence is TGTGCCAGCAGCGTAGTCCCGAACGAGGGTTACGAGCAGTACTTC. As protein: CASSVVPNEGYEQYF.

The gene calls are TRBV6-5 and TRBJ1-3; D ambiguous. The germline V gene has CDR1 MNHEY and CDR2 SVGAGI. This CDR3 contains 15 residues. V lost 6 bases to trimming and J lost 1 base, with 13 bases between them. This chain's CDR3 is CASRKTRLSGNTIYF. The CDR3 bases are TGTGCCAGCAGAAAAACGAGGTTATCTGGAAACACCATATATTTT.

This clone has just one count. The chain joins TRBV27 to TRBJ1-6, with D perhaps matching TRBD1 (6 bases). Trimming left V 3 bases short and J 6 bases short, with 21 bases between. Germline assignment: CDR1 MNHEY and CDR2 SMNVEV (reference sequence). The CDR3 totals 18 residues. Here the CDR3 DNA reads TGTGCCAGCAGTTTGTCGTTTGGGGGGGCCGGAGGTAATTCACCCCTCCACTTT. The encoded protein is CASSLSFGGAGGNSPLHF.

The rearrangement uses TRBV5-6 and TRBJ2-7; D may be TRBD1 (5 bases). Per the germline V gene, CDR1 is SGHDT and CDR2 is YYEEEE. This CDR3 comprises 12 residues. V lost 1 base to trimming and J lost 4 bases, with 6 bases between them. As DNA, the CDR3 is TGTGCCAGCAGCTTGACAGGTTACGAGCAGTACTTC. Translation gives CASSLTGYEQYF. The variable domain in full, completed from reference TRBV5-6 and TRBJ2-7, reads DAGVTQSPTHLIKTRGQQVTLRCSPKSGHDTVSWYQQALGQGPQFIFQYYEEEERQRGNFPDRFSGHQFPNYSSELNVNALLLGDSALYLCASSLTGYEQYFGPGTRLTVT.

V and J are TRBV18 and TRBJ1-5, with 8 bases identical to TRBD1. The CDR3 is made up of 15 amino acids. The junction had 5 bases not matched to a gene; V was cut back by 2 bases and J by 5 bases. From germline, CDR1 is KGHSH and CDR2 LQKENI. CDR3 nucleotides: TGTGCCAGCTCACCAGGGGCAGGGGGCTATCAGCCCCAGCATTTT. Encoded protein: CASSPGAGGYQPQHF.

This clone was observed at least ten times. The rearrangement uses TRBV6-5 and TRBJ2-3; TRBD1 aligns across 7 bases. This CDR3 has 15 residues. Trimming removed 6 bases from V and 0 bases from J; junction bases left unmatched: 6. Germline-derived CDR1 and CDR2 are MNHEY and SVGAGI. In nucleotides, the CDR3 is TGTGCCAGCAGCCGTGGGACAGCTAGCACAGATACGCAGTATTTT. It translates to CASSRGTASTDTQYF.

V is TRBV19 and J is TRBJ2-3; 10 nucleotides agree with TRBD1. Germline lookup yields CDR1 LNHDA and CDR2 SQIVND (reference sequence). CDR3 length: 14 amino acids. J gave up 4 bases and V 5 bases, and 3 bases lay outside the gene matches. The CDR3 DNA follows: TGTGCCAGTAGTCACGGACAGGGGGCAGATACGCAGTATTTT. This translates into CASSHGQGADTQYF.

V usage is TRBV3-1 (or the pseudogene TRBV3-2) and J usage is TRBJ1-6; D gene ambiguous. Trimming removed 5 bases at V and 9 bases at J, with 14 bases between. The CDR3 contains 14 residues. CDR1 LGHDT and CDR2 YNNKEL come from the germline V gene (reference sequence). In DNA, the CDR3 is TGTGCCAGCAGCAACGCGGGGTTGAGTTCACCCCTCCACTTT. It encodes CASSNAGLSSPLHF.

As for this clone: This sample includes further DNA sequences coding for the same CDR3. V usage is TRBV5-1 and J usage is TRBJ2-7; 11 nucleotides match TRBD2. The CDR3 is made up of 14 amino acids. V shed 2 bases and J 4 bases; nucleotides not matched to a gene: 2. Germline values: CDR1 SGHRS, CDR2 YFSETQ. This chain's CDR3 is CASSFTSGSYEQYF. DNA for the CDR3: TGCGCCAGCAGCTTCACTAGCGGGAGTTACGAGCAGTACTTC. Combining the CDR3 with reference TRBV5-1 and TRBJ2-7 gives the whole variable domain KAGVTQTPRYLIKTRGQQVTLSCSPISGHRSVSWYQQTPGQGLQFLFEYFSETQRNKGNFPGRFSGRQFSNSRSEMNVSTLELGDSALYLCASSFTSGSYEQYFGPGTRLTVT.

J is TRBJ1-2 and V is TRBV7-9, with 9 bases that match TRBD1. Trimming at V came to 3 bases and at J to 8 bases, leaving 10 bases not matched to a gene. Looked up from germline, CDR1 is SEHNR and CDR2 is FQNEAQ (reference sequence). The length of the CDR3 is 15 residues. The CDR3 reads CASSLRDRDGRGYTF. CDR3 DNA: TGTGCCAGCAGCTTGAGGGACAGGGATGGAAGGGGCTACACCTTC. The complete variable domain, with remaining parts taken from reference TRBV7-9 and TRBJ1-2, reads DTGVSQNPRHKITKRGQNVTFRCDPISEHNRLYWYRQTLGQGPEFLTYFQNEAQLEKSRLLSDRFSAERPKGSFSTLEIQRTEQGDSAMYLCASSLRDRDGRGYTFGSGTRLTVV.